The subject of this entry is one T cell receptor beta chain. The table came from immunoSEQ multiplex PCR; TCRdb's copy has only in-frame clones and leaves some out. This sample has 45,000 to 55,000 clones, with about 70% found just once. This sample is drawn from a study of blood T cell repertoires in COVID-19. CDR3 length: 18 residues. J gave up 1 base and V 0 bases, and 7 bases lay outside the gene matches. Germline V CDR1 and CDR2: SGHTS, YDEGEE. The chain joins TRBV5-8 to TRBJ2-1, with 10 bases matching TRBD2. This TCR derives from a woman aged 65 to 85 with acute or convalescent COVID-19. The source material was peripheral blood. The CDR3 is CASSLALASGSSYNEQFF. CDR3 DNA: TGTGCCAGCAGCTTGGCCTTAGCTAGCGGGAGTTCCTACAATGAGCAGTTCTTC.